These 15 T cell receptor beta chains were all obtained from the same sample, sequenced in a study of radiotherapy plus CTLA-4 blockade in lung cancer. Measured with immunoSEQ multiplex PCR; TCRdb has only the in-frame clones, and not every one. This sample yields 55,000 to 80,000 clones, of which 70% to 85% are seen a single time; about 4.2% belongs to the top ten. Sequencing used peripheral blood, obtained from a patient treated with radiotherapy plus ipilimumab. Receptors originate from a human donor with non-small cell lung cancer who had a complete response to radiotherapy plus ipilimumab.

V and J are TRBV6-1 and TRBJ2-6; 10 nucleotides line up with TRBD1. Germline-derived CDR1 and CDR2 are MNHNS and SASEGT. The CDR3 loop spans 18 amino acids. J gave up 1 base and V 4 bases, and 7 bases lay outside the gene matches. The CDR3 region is CASSAPGQGYSGANVLTF. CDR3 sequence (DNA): TGTGCCAGCAGTGCACCGGGACAGGGGTATTCTGGGGCCAACGTCCTGACTTTC.

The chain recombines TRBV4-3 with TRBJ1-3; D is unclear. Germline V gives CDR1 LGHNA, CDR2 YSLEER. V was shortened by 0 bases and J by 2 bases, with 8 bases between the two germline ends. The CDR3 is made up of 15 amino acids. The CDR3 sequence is CASSQDGGAGNTIYF. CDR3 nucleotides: TGCGCCAGCAGCCAAGATGGCGGAGCTGGAAACACCATATATTTT.

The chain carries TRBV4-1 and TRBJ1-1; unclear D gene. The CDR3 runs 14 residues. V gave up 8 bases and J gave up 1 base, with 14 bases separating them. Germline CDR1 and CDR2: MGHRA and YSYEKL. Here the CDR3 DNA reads TGCGCCAGCCGGGATCGACGGAAGAACACTGAAGCTTTCTTT. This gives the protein CASRDRRKNTEAFF.

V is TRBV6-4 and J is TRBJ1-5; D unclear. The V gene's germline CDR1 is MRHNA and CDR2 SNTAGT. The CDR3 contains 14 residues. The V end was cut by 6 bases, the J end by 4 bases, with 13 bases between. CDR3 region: CASSPSPGNQPQHF. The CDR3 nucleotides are TGTGCCAGCAGCCCCAGTCCGGGGAATCAGCCCCAGCATTTT.

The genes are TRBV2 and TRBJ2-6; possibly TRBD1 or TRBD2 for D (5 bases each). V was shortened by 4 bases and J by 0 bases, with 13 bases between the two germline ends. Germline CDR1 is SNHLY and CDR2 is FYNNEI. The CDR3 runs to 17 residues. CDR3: CASSARGLTSGANVLTF. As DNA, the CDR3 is TGTGCCAGCAGTGCGAGGGGTCTCACCTCTGGGGCCAACGTCCTGACTTTC.

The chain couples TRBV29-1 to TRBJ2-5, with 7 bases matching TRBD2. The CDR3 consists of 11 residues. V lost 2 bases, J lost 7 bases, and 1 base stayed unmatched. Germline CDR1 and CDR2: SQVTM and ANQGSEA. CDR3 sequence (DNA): TGCAGCGTTGAATCGGGGGGGACCCAGTACTTC. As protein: CSVESGGTQYF. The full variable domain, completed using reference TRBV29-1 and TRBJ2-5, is SAVISQKPSRDICQRGTSLTIQCQVDSQVTMMFWYRQQPGQSLTLIATANQGSEATYESGFVIDKFPISRPNLTFSTLTVSNMSPEDSSIYLCSVESGGTQYFGPGTRLLVL.

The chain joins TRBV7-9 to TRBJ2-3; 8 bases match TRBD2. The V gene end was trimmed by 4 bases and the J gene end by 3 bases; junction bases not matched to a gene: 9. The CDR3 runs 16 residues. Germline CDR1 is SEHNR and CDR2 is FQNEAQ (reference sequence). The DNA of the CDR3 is TGTGCCAGCAGCTCCGGGATGAGCGGGAGAACAGATACGCAGTATTTT. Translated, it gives CASSSGMSGRTDTQYF. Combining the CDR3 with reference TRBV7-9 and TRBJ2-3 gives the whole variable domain DTGVSQNPRHKITKRGQNVTFRCDPISEHNRLYWYRQTLGQGPEFLTYFQNEAQLEKSRLLSDRFSAERPKGSFSTLEIQRTEQGDSAMYLCASSSGMSGRTDTQYFGPGTRLTVL.

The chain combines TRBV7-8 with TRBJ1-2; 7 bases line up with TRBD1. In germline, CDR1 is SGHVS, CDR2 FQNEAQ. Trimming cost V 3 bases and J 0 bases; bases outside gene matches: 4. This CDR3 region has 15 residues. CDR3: CASSFGTATNYGYTF. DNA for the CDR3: TGTGCCAGCAGCTTTGGGACAGCAACTAACTATGGCTACACCTTC.

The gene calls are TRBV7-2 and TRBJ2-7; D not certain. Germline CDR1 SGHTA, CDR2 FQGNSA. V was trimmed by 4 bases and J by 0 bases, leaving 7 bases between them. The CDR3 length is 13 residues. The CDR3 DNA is TGTGCCAGCAGCTCCTCGTACTCCTACGAGCAGTACTTC. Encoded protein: CASSSSYSYEQYF.

Written as DNA, the CDR3 is TGTGCCACCAGCAGAGCCCAGGCCTATGGCTACACCTTC. This codes for CATSRAQAYGYTF. The chain carries TRBV15 and TRBJ1-2; D not certain. Trimming removed 1 base from V and 4 bases from J, with 7 bases in between. The CDR3 length is 13 residues. Germline CDR1 LNHNV, CDR2 YYDKDF (reference sequence).

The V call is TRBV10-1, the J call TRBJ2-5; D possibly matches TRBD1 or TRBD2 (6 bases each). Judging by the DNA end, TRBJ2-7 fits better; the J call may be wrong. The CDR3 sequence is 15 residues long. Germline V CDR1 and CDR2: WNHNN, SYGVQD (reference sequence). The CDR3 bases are TGCGCCAGCAGTGAGTCGACGGGGGCCCCCTACGAGCAGTACTTC. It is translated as CASSESTGAPYEQYF.

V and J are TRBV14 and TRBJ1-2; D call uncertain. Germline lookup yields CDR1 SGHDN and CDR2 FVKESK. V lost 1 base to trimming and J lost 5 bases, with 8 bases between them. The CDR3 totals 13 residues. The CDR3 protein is CASSQVQSYGYTF. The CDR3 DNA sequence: TGTGCCAGCAGCCAAGTCCAGTCATATGGCTACACCTTC.

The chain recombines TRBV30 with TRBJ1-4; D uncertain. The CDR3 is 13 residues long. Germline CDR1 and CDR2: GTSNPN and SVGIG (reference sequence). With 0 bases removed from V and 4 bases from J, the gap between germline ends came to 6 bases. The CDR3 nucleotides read TGTGCCTGGAGTGTTACTTTTAATGAAAAACTGTTTTTT. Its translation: CAWSVTFNEKLFF.

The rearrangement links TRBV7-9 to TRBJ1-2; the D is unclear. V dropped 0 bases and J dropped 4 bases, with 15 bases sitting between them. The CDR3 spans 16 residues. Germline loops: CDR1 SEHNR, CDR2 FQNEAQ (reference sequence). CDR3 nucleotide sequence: TGTGCCAGCAGCTTAGCGATGCAGGAGGGAACCTATGGCTACACCTTC. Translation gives CASSLAMQEGTYGYTF. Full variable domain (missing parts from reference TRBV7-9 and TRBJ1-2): DTGVSQNPRHKITKRGQNVTFRCDPISEHNRLYWYRQTLGQGPEFLTYFQNEAQLEKSRLLSDRFSAERPKGSFSTLEIQRTEQGDSAMYLCASSLAMQEGTYGYTFGSGTRLTVV.

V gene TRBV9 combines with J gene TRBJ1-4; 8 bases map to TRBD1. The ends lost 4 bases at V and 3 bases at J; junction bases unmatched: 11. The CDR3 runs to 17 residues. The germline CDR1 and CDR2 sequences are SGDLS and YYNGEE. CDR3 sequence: CASSPQGAGSANEKLFF. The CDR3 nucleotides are TGTGCCAGCAGCCCCCAGGGGGCGGGGTCCGCTAATGAAAAACTGTTTTTT.